This is a list of T cell receptor beta chains from one sample in a study of blood T cell repertoires in COVID-19. Profiled with immunoSEQ multiplex PCR; TCRdb holds only in-frame clones, not every one. The sample records 110,000 to 150,000 clones, around 80% being singletons. The sample consisted of peripheral blood. The receptors originated from a woman aged 45 to 65 with acute or convalescent COVID-19. The CDR3 runs from the conserved cysteine through the conserved F or W. D genes are given only for firm matches. Rows may omit the clone size; those that give it use once, few, many or a size class.

clone_size	d_call	v_call	j_call	cdr3_nt	cdr3_aa
-	TRBD1	TRBV5-5	TRBJ1-2	TGTGCCAGCAGCGTGGACAGGGACGGCTACACCTTC	CASSVDRDGYTF
few	TRBD1	TRBV5-1	TRBJ1-1	TGCGCCAGCAGCTTGGACAGGGGGGACACTGAAGCTTTCTTT	CASSLDRGDTEAFF
-	TRBD2	TRBV3-1/TRBV3-2	TRBJ2-3	TGTGCCAGCGGGGGGGGCACAGATACGCAGTATTTT	CASGGGTDTQYF
few	-	TRBV5-1	TRBJ1-4	TGCGCCAGCACAACAGGCTCAACTAATGAAAAACTGTTTTTT	CASTTGSTNEKLFF
-	-	TRBV4-3	TRBJ2-3	TGCGCCAGCCTCAAGGGCCGCGGGGCGGGGTGGACAGATACGCAGTATTTT	CASLKGRGAGWTDTQYF
-	-	TRBV10-3	TRBJ1-4	TGTGCCATCAGTCCAACGGGGGAAGGTGAAAAACTGTTTTTT	CAISPTGEGEKLFF
-	-	TRBV9	TRBJ2-3	TGTGCCAGCAGCGTAGTTGGACATACCACAGATACGCAGTATTTT	CASSVVGHTTDTQYF
-	TRBD1	TRBV18	TRBJ1-5	TGTGCCAGCTCACTCGGACAGGGGTATGGTCAGCCCCAGCATTTT	CASSLGQGYGQPQHF
few	-	TRBV5-6	TRBJ1-1	TGTGCCAGCAGCTTGGGATTGGGGGGGAACACTGAAGCTTTCTTT	CASSLGLGGNTEAFF
-	-	TRBV5-6	TRBJ2-2	TGTGCCAGCAGCCGCGACAGGACGCTATACACCGGGGAGCTGTTTTTT	CASSRDRTLYTGELFF
-	TRBD2	TRBV6-5	TRBJ2-1	TGTGCCAGCAGTCCCCTGGCGGGGGGGCCGGATGAGCAGTTCTTC	CASSPLAGGPDEQFF
once	TRBD2	TRBV2	TRBJ2-3	TGTGCCATCGGGGGTAGCGGGGGATTTACAGATACGCAGTATTTT	CAIGGSGGFTDTQYF
few	-	TRBV2	TRBJ2-2	TGTGCCAGCAGTGTAGGGACTCCATCCGAGCAGCTGTTTTTT	CASSVGTPSEQLFF
-	-	TRBV7-9	TRBJ2-7	TGTGCCAGCAGCCCTGGGGGGGCCGCCTCCTACGAGCAGTACTTC	CASSPGGAASYEQYF
few	-	TRBV7-2	TRBJ2-1	TGTGCCAGCAGCAGCGACCGTTTCAATGAGCAGTTCTTC	CASSSDRFNEQFF
-	TRBD1	TRBV28	TRBJ2-7	TGTGCCAGCAGCGTGGGGACAGAACTGTCCTACGAGCAGTACTTC	CASSVGTELSYEQYF
-	-	TRBV12-3/TRBV12-4	TRBJ2-3	TGTGCCAGCTGCGGGGGCGCCTTGGATACGCAGTATTTT	CASCGGALDTQYF
-	TRBD2	TRBV4-3	TRBJ2-3	TGCGCCAGCAGCCAAGGAGCGGGGATCGCAGATACGCAGTATTTT	CASSQGAGIADTQYF
-	-	TRBV27	TRBJ1-6	TGTGCCAGCAGTTGGGCTGGGGGGTCACCCCTCCACTTT	CASSWAGGSPLHF
few	TRBD1	TRBV9	TRBJ2-5	TGTGCCAGCAGCAAGACAGGGGGGAGTCAAGAGACCCAGTACTTC	CASSKTGGSQETQYF
-	-	TRBV6-5	TRBJ1-3	TGTGCCAGCCTGGACAGAACTTTCTCTGGAAACACCATATATTTT	CASLDRTFSGNTIYF
-	-	TRBV5-1	TRBJ1-1	TGCGCCAGCAGCTTGGTTGGAGACACTGAAGCTTTCTTT	CASSLVGDTEAFF
-	-	TRBV7-9	TRBJ2-3	TGTGCCAGCAGCGGGGCGGAGAATACGCAGTATTTT	CASSGAENTQYF
-	TRBD1	TRBV27	TRBJ1-4	TGTGCCAGCAGTCGACTCGTGGGGACAGTTAATGAAAAACTGTTTTTT	CASSRLVGTVNEKLFF
-	-	TRBV28	TRBJ1-2	TGTGCCAGCAGCCGGACAGATAACTATGGCTACACCTTC	CASSRTDNYGYTF
-	TRBD2	TRBV3-1/TRBV3-2	TRBJ2-2	TGTGCCAGCAGCCAAGATTCCCGCGGGGGGCTGTTTTTT	CASSQDSRGGLFF
-	-	TRBV19	TRBJ1-1	TGTGCCAGTAGGTTCGGACAGCCCACTGAAGCTTTCTTT	CASRFGQPTEAFF
-	-	TRBV7-9	TRBJ2-7	TGTGCCAGCAGACCCGGCGGAGGGCAGTCCTACGAGCAGTACTTC	CASRPGGGQSYEQYF
-	TRBD1	TRBV19	TRBJ1-2	TGTGCCAGTAGTATAGGGACGGCAGGGGGTGGAGGCTACACCTTC	CASSIGTAGGGGYTF
-	TRBD1	TRBV27	TRBJ1-2	TGTGCCAGCGGCCGGGACAGGGGGAGCGCTAACTATGGCTACACCTTC	CASGRDRGSANYGYTF
-	TRBD2	TRBV15	TRBJ2-1	TGTGCCACCAGCAGAGCCCTATTAAGCGGGGGGGCAGATGAGCAGTTCTTC	CATSRALLSGGADEQFF
-	-	TRBV18	TRBJ1-1	TGTGCCAGCTCACCATCCTGGGGGCACACTGAAGCTTTCTTT	CASSPSWGHTEAFF
-	-	TRBV5-1	TRBJ2-3	TGCGCCAGCAGCCCCGGCCCCGTCGGGGGCACAGATACGCAGTATTTT	CASSPGPVGGTDTQYF
-	TRBD2	TRBV19	TRBJ2-5	TGTGCCAGTAGTCCCTCCCGGACTAGCGGGGGGGGGTATTTGGAGACCCAGTACTTC	CASSPSRTSGGGYLETQYF
-	-	TRBV27	TRBJ2-3	TGTGCCAGCCACCCGACAGGCACAGATACGCAGTATTTT	CASHPTGTDTQYF
-	TRBD2	TRBV5-4	TRBJ2-5	TGTGCCAGCAGCTTGGACCCAGCGGGGGGGCTAGAGACCCAGTACTTC	CASSLDPAGGLETQYF
-	-	TRBV6-5	TRBJ1-1	TGTGCCAGCAGTTACCGGAGGACGAACACTGAAGCTTTCTTT	CASSYRRTNTEAFF
few	-	TRBV9	TRBJ1-3	TGTGCCAGCAGCGTTGAACAAACTGGAAACACCATATATTTT	CASSVEQTGNTIYF
-	TRBD2	TRBV13	TRBJ2-5	TGTGCCAGCAGCTTAGGAGCGGGGGGGCCCATTAGAGAGACCCAGTACTTC	CASSLGAGGPIRETQYF
-	-	TRBV18	TRBJ1-3	TGTGCCAGCTCACCACCGTTCAGCTCTGGAAACACCATATATTTT	CASSPPFSSGNTIYF
-	-	TRBV7-9	TRBJ2-5	TGTGCCAGCAGCTGGACCGGGACACCACAAGAGACCCAGTACTTC	CASSWTGTPQETQYF
-	-	TRBV28	TRBJ2-1	TGTGCCAGCAGCTACCGGACAGATTACAATGAGCAGTTCTTC	CASSYRTDYNEQFF
-	-	TRBV6-2/TRBV6-3	TRBJ1-2	TGTGCCAGCAGTCAGGGAAGGGACTCTGGCTACACCTTC	CASSQGRDSGYTF
-	TRBD1	TRBV6-6	TRBJ1-1	TGTGCCAGCAGGGGAACGGGACAGGGTGGGAACACTGAAGCTTTCTTT	CASRGTGQGGNTEAFF
few	TRBD1	TRBV23-1	TRBJ1-1	TGCGCCAGCAGTCAATCGGGACAGAAGACCACTGAAGCTTTCTTT	CASSQSGQKTTEAFF
-	-	TRBV28	TRBJ1-2	TGTGCCAGCAGTCGACAGTCGAATTTTAACTATGGCTACACCTTC	CASSRQSNFNYGYTF
-	-	TRBV7-6	TRBJ1-3	TGTGCCAGCAGCCCTCAGGTGCTCTCTGGAAACACCATATATTTT	CASSPQVLSGNTIYF
-	TRBD2	TRBV5-1	TRBJ2-5	TGCGCCAGCAGCTTGGGTCAGGGAGGGTCGGAGACCCAGTACTTC	CASSLGQGGSETQYF
few	-	TRBV28	TRBJ1-2	TGTGCCAGCAGTCGGGGGAATAACTATGGCTACACCTTC	CASSRGNNYGYTF
-	TRBD1	TRBV19	TRBJ1-5	TGTGCCAGTAGTAGACAGGGGATACAGCCCCAGCATTTT	CASSRQGIQPQHF
-	-	TRBV27	TRBJ2-2	TGTGCCAGCAGTATTAGCTGGAACACCGGGGAGCTGTTTTTT	CASSISWNTGELFF
-	-	TRBV10-3	TRBJ2-5	TGTGCCATCAGTCAAACAGGCGCCCAAGAGACCCAGTACTTC	CAISQTGAQETQYF
-	TRBD1	TRBV5-1	TRBJ2-3	TGCGCCAGCAGCCCGAGGGGACAGAGCACAGATACGCAGTATTTT	CASSPRGQSTDTQYF
-	-	TRBV7-9	TRBJ1-3	TGTGCCAGCAGCCCACGCAGGGGAAACACCATATATTTT	CASSPRRGNTIYF
-	-	TRBV18	TRBJ2-5	TGTGCCAGCTCAGACAGACAAGAGACCCAGTACTTC	CASSDRQETQYF